The 10 T cell receptor beta chains below all came from one sample that was sequenced in a study of blood T cell repertoires in COVID-19. Method: immunoSEQ multiplex PCR; TCRdb's copy keeps in-frame clones and lacks some. The data contain some 150,000 clones, 88% of them singletons. Sequenced material: peripheral blood. Receptor source: a woman aged 55-69 years with acute or convalescent COVID-19.

This chain joins TRBV7-3 and TRBJ1-2, with D hard to call. CDR1 is SGHTA and CDR2 is FQGTGA in the germline V gene. This CDR3 is built from 12 residues. V gave up 2 bases and J gave up 12 bases, with 13 bases separating them. CDR3: CASSLPPRPHTF. In nucleotides, the CDR3 is TGTGCCAGCAGCTTACCCCCGCGTCCGCACACCTTC.

The V gene is TRBV7-2, the J gene TRBJ2-7; TRBD2 might be the D (6 bases). Trimming left V 7 bases short and J 1 base short, with 14 bases between. CDR1 is SGHTA, CDR2 FQGNSA, per germline. There are 14 residues in the CDR3. Here the CDR3 DNA reads TGTGCCAGCACCCTACCCGGACTATCCTACGAGCAGTACTTC. Residues: CASTLPGLSYEQYF.

The rearrangement uses TRBV7-3 and TRBJ1-5; no clear D. V gave up 3 bases and J gave up 0 bases, with 3 bases separating them. Germline CDR1 is SGHTA and CDR2 is FQGTGA. The CDR3 contains 13 residues. CDR3 coding DNA: TGTGCCAGCAGCTTGAGTAGCAATCAGCCCCAGCATTTT. This sequence encodes CASSLSSNQPQHF.

V is TRBV5-1 and J is TRBJ2-7, with 10 bases lining up with TRBD1. Germline CDR1 is SGHRS and CDR2 is YFSETQ. Trimming cost V 4 bases and J 1 base; bases outside gene matches: 2. This CDR3 is built from 14 residues. The CDR3 DNA is TGCGCCAGCAGCGGACAGGGGGAATCCTACGAGCAGTACTTC. Translated, it gives CASSGQGESYEQYF.

This chain joins TRBV2 and TRBJ1-5; D is perhaps TRBD1 (5 bases). The V gene's germline CDR1 is SNHLY and CDR2 FYNNEI. V lost 7 bases to trimming and J lost 5 bases, with 12 bases between them. The CDR3 extends over 13 amino acids. CDR3 coding DNA: TGTGCCAGCAATTTGGGGCCTGATCAGCCCCAGCATTTT. Translating gives CASNLGPDQPQHF.

This clone has only one observation. This chain joins TRBV24-1 and TRBJ2-2; 9 bases agree with TRBD2. With V trimmed by 0 bases and J by 0 bases, 4 bases remained unmatched. Germline V gene data show CDR1 as KGHDR and CDR2 as SFDVKD. The CDR3 has 18 residues. Written as DNA, the CDR3 is TGTGCCACCAGTGATTTGCAGGCGGGGGGGCCGAACACCGGGGAGCTGTTTTTT. Translating gives CATSDLQAGGPNTGELFF.

The V and J genes are TRBV19 and TRBJ1-1; 7 bases align to TRBD1. Looked up from germline, CDR1 is LNHDA and CDR2 is SQIVND (reference sequence). V lost 9 bases and J lost 4; bases outside the gene matches: 8. The CDR3 has 13 residues. The chain's CDR3 is CASGTGDFTEAFF. The CDR3 DNA follows: TGTGCCAGCGGTACAGGGGATTTCACTGAAGCTTTCTTT.

The rearrangement links TRBV7-9 to TRBJ1-5; D uncertain. CDR1 SEHNR and CDR2 FQNEAQ come from the germline V gene (reference sequence). Trimming left V 5 bases short and J 1 base short, with 9 bases between. CDR3 length: 14 residues. This CDR3 reads CASSPSGSNQPQHF. CDR3 nucleotide sequence: TGTGCCAGCAGCCCCTCCGGGAGCAATCAGCCCCAGCATTTT.

This chain connects TRBV11-3 to TRBJ1-5, with 7 bases identical to TRBD1. The V segment lost 3 bases and the J segment 0 bases; nucleotides outside the gene matches: 17. Germline CDR1 and CDR2: SGHNT and YENEEA. The CDR3 is 20 amino acids. The CDR3: CASSLSLGQAFLYSNQPQHF. In nucleotides, the CDR3 is TGTGCCAGCAGCTTGAGCCTTGGACAGGCCTTTCTCTATAGCAATCAGCCCCAGCATTTT.

V gene TRBV10-3 combines with J gene TRBJ1-2; 8 bases line up with TRBD1. CDR1 is ENHRY and CDR2 is SYGVKD in the germline V gene. Losses at the gene ends were 9 bases for V and 2 bases for J; bases not matched to a gene: 8. The CDR3 sequence is 14 residues long. The chain's CDR3 is CAINTGGANYGYTF. The CDR3 DNA sequence: TGTGCCATTAACACAGGGGGAGCAAACTATGGCTACACCTTC.